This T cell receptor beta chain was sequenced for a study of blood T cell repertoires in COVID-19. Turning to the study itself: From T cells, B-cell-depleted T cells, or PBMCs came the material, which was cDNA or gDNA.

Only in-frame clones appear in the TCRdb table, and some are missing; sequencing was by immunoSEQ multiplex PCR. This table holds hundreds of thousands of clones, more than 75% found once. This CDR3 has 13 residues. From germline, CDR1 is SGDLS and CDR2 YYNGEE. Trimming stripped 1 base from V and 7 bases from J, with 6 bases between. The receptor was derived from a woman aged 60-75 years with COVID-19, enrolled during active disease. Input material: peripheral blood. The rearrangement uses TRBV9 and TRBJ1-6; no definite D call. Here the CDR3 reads CASSVSTNSPLHF. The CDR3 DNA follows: TGTGCCAGCAGCGTATCCACAAATTCACCCCTCCACTTT.